This record looks at one T cell receptor beta chain sequence and its context. This sample was included in a study of blood T cell repertoires in COVID-19. About the research overall: COVID-19 samples, acute and convalescent, were from the United States, Italy and Spain.

J lost 2 bases, V lost 5 bases, and 4 bases had no gene match. The V gene's germline CDR1 is SGHRS and CDR2 YFSETQ. The CDR3 consists of 14 residues. Measured with immunoSEQ multiplex PCR; TCRdb has only the in-frame clones, and not every one. The sample lists some 370,000 clones, around 83% occurring once. Input material: PBMCs or T cells enriched from blood (not recorded which). The sequence was obtained from a woman aged 45-59 years who had recovered from COVID-19. V gene TRBV5-1 combines with J gene TRBJ1-5, with 7 bases that match TRBD1. The CDR3, as DNA: TGCGCCAGCAGTCCAGGGACAGGCAATCAGCCCCAGCATTTT. This gives the protein CASSPGTGNQPQHF.